This T cell receptor (beta chain) was recorded in a study of CD8 T cells in Susac syndrome. General study results and limits: A relatively small number of individuals underwent TCR sequencing and HLA analysis.

V lost 2 bases and J 5 bases, leaving 19 bases between the germline ends. Germline assignment: CDR1 LGHNA and CDR2 YNFKEQ. The CDR3 totals 17 residues. Concerning this clonotype: The antigen is undetermined.

RNA in amounts of roughly 0.5 to 1 ug was reverse transcribed with random hexamers. Multiplex PCR with immunoSEQ amplified the TCR beta CDR3 across 54 Vbeta and 13 Jbeta. TCRdb re-derived calls from the immunoSEQ multiplex PCR reads in MiXCR, one entry per CDR3 protein. The data show about 140,000 distinct CDR3 sequences, over 85% seen once. The study sequenced TCR beta in blood CD8+ and CD4+ T cells. The rearrangement joins TRBV4-2 to TRBJ2-1; D is perhaps TRBD1 (5 bases). Sequencing was performed on CD8+ T cells from PBMCs. This TCR was recovered from a human donor in good health. CDR3 coding DNA: TGTGCCAGCAGCCAACTTCCAAGAAAGGCAGGGAACAATGAGCAGTTCTTC. Its translation: CASSQLPRKAGNNEQFF.